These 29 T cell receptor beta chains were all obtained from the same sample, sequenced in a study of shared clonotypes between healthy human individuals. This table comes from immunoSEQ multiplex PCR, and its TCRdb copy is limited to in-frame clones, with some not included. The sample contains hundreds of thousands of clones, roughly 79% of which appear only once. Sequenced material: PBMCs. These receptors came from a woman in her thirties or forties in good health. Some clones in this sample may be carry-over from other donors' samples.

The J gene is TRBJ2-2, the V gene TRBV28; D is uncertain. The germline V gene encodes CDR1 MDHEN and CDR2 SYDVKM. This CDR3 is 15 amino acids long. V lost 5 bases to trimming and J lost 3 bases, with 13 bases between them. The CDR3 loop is CASSPDQAYTGELFF. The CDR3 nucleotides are TGTGCCAGCAGTCCCGATCAAGCTTACACCGGGGAGCTGTTTTTT.

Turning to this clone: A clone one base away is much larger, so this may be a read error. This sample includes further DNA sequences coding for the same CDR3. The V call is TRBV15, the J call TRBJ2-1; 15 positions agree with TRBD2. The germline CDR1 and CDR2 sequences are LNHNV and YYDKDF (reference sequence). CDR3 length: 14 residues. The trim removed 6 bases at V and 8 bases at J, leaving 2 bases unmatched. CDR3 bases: TGTGCCACCAGTGGACTAGCGGGAGGGGATGAGCAGTTCTTC. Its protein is CATSGLAGGDEQFF.

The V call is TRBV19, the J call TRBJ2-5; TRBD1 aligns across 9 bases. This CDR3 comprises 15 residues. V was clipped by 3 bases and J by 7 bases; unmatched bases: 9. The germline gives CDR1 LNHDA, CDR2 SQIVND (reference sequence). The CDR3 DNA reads TGTGCCAGTAGTATCGGGACAGGGAAATTGGGGACCCAGTACTTC. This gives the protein CASSIGTGKLGTQYF. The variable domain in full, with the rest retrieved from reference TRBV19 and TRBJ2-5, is DGGITQSPKYLFRKEGQNVTLSCEQNLNHDAMYWYRQDPGQGLRLIYYSQIVNDFQKGDIAEGYSVSREKKESFPLTVTSAQKNPTAFYLCASSIGTGKLGTQYFGPGTRLLVL.

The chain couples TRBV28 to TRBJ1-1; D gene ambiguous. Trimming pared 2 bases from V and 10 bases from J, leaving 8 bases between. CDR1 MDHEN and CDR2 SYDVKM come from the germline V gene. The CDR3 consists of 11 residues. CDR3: CASSLQQRAFF. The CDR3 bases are TGTGCCAGCAGTTTACAACAGAGAGCTTTCTTT.

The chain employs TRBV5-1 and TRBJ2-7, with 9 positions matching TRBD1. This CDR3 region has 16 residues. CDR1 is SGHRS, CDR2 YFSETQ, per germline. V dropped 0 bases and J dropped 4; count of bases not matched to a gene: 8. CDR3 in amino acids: CASSLEPGTGWYEQYF. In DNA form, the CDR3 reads TGCGCCAGCAGCTTGGAACCCGGGACAGGGTGGTACGAGCAGTACTTC.

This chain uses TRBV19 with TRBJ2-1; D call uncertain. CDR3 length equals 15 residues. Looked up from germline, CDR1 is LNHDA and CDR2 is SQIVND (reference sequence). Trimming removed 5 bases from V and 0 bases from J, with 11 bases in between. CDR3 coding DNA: TGTGCCAGTAGTGAGAGCGACGGCTCCTACAATGAGCAGTTCTTC. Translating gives CASSESDGSYNEQFF. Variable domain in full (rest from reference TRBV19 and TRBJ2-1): DGGITQSPKYLFRKEGQNVTLSCEQNLNHDAMYWYRQDPGQGLRLIYYSQIVNDFQKGDIAEGYSVSREKKESFPLTVTSAQKNPTAFYLCASSESDGSYNEQFFGPGTRLTVL.

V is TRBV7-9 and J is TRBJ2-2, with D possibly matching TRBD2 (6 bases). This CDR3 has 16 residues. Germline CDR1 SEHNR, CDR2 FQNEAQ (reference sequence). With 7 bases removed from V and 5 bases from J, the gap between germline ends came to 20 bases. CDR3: CASTYTGSLRTGELFF. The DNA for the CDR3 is TGTGCCAGCACCTACACCGGGAGCCTCAGAACCGGGGAGCTGTTTTTT. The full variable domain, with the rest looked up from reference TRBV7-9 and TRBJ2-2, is DTGVSQNPRHKITKRGQNVTFRCDPISEHNRLYWYRQTLGQGPEFLTYFQNEAQLEKSRLLSDRFSAERPKGSFSTLEIQRTEQGDSAMYLCASTYTGSLRTGELFFGEGSRLTVL.

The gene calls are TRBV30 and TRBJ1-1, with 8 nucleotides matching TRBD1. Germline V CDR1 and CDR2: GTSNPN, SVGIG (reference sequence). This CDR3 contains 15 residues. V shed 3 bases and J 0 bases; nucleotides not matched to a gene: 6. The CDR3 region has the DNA TGTGCCTGGAGCGCTGACAGGGGCCTGAACACTGAAGCTTTCTTT. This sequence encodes CAWSADRGLNTEAFF.

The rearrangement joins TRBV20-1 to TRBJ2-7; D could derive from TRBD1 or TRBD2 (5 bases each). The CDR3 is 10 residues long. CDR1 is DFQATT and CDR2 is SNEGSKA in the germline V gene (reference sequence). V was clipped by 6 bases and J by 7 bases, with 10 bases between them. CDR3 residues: CSAGPREQYF. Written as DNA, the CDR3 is TGCAGTGCGGGACCCCGTGAGCAGTACTTC.

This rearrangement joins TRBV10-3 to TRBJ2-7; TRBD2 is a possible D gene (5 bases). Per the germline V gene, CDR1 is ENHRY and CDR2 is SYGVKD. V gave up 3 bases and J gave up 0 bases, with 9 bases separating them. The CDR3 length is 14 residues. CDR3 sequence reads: CAISDAGSSYEQYF. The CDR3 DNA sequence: TGTGCCATCAGTGACGCGGGTAGCTCCTACGAGCAGTACTTC.

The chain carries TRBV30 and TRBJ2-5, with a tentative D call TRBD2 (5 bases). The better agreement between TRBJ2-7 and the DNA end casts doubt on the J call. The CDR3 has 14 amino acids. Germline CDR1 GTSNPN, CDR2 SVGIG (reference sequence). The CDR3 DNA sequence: TGTGCCTGTACCTTGAGGGCAGGCCCCTACGAGCAGTACTTC. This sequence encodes CACTLRAGPYEQYF.

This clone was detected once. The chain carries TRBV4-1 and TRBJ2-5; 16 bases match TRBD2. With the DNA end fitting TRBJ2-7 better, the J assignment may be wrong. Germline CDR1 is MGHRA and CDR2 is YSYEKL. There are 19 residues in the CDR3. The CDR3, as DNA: TGCGCCAGCAGCCTCAGTGGGGGACTAGCGGGAGGGCCAGTAGACGAGCAGTACTTC. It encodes CASSLSGGLAGGPVDEQYF.

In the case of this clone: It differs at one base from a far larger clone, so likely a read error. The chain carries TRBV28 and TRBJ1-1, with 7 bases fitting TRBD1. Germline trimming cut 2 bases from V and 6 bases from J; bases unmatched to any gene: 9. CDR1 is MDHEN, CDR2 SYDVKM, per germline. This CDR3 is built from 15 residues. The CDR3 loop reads CASSLQDRWFPEAFF. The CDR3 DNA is TGTGCCAGCAGTTTACAGGACAGGTGGTTTCCTGAAGCTTTCTTT.

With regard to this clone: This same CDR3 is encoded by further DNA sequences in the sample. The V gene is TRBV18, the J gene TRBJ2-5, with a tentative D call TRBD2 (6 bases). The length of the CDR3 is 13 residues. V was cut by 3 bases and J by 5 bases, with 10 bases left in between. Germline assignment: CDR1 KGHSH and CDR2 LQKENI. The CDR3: CASSPGLGETQYF. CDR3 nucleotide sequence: TGTGCCAGCTCACCGGGACTGGGGGAGACCCAGTACTTC. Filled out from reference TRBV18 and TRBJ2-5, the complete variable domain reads NAGVMQNPRHLVRRRGQEARLRCSPMKGHSHVYWYRQLPEEGLKFMVYLQKENIIDESGMPKERFSAEFPKEGPSILRIQQVVRGDSAAYFCASSPGLGETQYFGPGTRLLVL.

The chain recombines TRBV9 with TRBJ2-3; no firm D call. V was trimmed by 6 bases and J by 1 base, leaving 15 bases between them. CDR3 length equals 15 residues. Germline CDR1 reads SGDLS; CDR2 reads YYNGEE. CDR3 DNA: TGTGCCAGCACCGTTCTTGGGCAGCGCACAGATACGCAGTATTTT. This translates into CASTVLGQRTDTQYF.

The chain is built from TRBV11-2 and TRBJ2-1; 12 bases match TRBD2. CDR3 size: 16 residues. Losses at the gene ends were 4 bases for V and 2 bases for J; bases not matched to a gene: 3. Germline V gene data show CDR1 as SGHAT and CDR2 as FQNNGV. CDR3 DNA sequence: TGTGCCAGCAGCTCGGGACTAGCGGGTCCCTACAATGAGCAGTTCTTC. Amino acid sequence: CASSSGLAGPYNEQFF.

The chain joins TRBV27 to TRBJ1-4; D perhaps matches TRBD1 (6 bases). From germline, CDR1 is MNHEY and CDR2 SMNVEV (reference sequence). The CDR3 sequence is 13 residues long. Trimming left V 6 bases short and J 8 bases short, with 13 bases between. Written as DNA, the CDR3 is TGTGCCAGCAGCAAACAGGGAGGCGAAAAACTGTTTTTT. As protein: CASSKQGGEKLFF.

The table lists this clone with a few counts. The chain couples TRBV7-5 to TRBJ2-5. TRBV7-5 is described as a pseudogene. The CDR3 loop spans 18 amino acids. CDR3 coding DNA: TGTGTCAGAAGCTTAGGGCCCTGCTACACCCCGCTGGAAGAGACCCAGTACTTC. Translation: CVRSLGPCYTPLEETQYF.

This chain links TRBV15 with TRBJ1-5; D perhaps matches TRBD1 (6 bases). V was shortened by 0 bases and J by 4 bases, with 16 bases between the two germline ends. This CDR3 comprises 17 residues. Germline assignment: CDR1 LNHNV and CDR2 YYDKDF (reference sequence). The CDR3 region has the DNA TGTGCCACCAGCAGAGATCGCGGGAGTCAGGGGAATCAGCCCCAGCATTTT. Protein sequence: CATSRDRGSQGNQPQHF.

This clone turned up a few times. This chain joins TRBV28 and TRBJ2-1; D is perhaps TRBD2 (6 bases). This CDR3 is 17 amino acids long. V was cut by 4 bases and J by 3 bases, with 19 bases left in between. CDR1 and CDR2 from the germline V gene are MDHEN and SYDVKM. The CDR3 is CASSSAWDSGGYNEQFF. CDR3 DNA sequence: TGTGCCAGCAGTTCGGCGTGGGATAGCGGTGGCTACAATGAGCAGTTCTTC. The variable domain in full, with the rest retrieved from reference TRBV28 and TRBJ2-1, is DVKVTQSSRYLVKRTGEKVFLECVQDMDHENMFWYRQDPGLGLRLIYFSYDVKMKEKGDIPEGYSVSREKKERFSLILESASTNQTSMYLCASSSAWDSGGYNEQFFGPGTRLTVL.

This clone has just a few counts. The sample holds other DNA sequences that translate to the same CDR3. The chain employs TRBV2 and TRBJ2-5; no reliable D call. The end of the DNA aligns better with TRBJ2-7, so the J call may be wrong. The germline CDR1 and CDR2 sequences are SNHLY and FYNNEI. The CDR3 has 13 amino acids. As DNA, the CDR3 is TGTGCCAGCAGTTCCAACTGGTCCTACGAGCAGTACTTC. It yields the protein CASSSNWSYEQYF.

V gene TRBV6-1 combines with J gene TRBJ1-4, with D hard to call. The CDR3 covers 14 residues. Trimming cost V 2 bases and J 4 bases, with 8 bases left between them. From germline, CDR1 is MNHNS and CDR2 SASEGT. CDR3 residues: CASSEFRVNEKLFF. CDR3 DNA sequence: TGTGCCAGCAGTGAATTTAGGGTTAATGAAAAACTGTTTTTT.

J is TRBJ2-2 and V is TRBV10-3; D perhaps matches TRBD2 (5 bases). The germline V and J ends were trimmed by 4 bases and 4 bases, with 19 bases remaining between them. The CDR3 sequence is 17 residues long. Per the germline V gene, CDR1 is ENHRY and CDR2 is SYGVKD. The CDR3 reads CAISVTATKAATGELFF. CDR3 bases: TGTGCCATCAGTGTTACGGCTACTAAAGCGGCCACCGGGGAGCTGTTTTTT.

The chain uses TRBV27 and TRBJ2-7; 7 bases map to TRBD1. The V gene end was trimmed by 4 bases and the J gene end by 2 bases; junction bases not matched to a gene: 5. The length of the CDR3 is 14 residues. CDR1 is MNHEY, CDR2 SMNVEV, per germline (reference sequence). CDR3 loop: CASSWDSYTYEQYF. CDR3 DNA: TGTGCCAGCAGTTGGGACAGCTATACCTACGAGCAGTACTTC.

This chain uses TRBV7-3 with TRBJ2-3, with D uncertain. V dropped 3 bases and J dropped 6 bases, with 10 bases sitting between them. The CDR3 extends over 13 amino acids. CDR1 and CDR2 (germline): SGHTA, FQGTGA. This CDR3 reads CASSLSGRDTQYF. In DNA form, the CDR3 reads TGTGCCAGCAGCTTGAGTGGTCGGGATACGCAGTATTTT.

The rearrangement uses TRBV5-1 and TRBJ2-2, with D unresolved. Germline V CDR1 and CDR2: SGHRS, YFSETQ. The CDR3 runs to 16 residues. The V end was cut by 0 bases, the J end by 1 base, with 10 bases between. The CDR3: CASSLGQAQNTGELFF. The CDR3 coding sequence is TGCGCCAGCAGCTTGGGGCAGGCCCAGAACACCGGGGAGCTGTTTTTT. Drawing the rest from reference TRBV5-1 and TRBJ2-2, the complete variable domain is KAGVTQTPRYLIKTRGQQVTLSCSPISGHRSVSWYQQTPGQGLQFLFEYFSETQRNKGNFPGRFSGRQFSNSRSEMNVSTLELGDSALYLCASSLGQAQNTGELFFGEGSRLTVL.

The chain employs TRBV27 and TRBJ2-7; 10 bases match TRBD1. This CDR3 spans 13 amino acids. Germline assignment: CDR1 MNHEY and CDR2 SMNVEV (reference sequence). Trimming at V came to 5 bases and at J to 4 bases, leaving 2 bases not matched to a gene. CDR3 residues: CASSRDRGYEQYF. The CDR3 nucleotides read TGTGCCAGCAGTCGGGACAGGGGATACGAGCAGTACTTC.

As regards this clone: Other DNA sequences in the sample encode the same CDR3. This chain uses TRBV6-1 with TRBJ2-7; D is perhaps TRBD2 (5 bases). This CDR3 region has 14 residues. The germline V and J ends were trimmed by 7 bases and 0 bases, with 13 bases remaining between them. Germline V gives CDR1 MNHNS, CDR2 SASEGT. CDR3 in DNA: TGTGCCAGCATCGGAGGCAGCCGCTCCTACGAGCAGTACTTC. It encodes CASIGGSRSYEQYF.

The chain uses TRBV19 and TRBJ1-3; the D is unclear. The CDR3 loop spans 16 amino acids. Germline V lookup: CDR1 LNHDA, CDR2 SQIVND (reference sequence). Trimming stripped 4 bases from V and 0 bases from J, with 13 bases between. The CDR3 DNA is TGTGCCAGTAGTACCGTCGGTGGAGGCTCTGGAAACACCATATATTTT. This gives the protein CASSTVGGGSGNTIYF. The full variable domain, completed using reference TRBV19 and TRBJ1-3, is DGGITQSPKYLFRKEGQNVTLSCEQNLNHDAMYWYRQDPGQGLRLIYYSQIVNDFQKGDIAEGYSVSREKKESFPLTVTSAQKNPTAFYLCASSTVGGGSGNTIYFGEGSWLTVV.